Listed here are 31 T cell receptor beta chains from one sample, sequenced in a study of T cells in Graves' hyperthyroidism and ophthalmopathy. Researchers took RNA transcripts and amplified the TCR beta CDR3 regions from them. HTBI primers were used for first-round RT-PCR of the TCR CDR3. TCRdb re-derived calls from the multiplex PCR reads in MiXCR, one entry per CDR3 protein. The data show roughly 280,000 distinct CDR3 sequences, roughly 22% seen once. Material: blood. Receptors originate from a man aged 30 to 45 with Graves' ophthalmopathy.

The gene calls are TRBV11-2 and TRBJ2-7, with D perhaps matching TRBD1 (7 bases). V was shortened by 11 bases and J by 7 bases, with 18 bases between the two germline ends. Germline loops: CDR1 SGHAT, CDR2 FQNNGV. This CDR3 is built from 12 residues. CDR3 bases: TGTGCCGTCGACAGGGTCCGGGGGGAGCAGTACTTC. This sequence encodes CAVDRVRGEQYF.

This chain links TRBV5-5 with TRBJ1-2, with 11 bases matching TRBD1. The germline V gene encodes CDR1 SGHKS and CDR2 YYEKEE (reference sequence). The CDR3 extends over 15 amino acids. V dropped 4 bases and J dropped 3; count of bases not matched to a gene: 5. CDR3 sequence reads: CASSVGQGAHYGYTF. DNA for the CDR3: TGTGCCAGCAGCGTAGGACAGGGGGCTCACTATGGCTACACCTTC.

In this sample, this clonotype turned up a few times. The chain combines TRBV28 with TRBJ2-2, with 10 nucleotides matching TRBD1. Germline V lookup: CDR1 MDHEN, CDR2 SYDVKM. After removal of 5 bases from V and 1 base from J, the junction contained 7 bases not matched to a gene. CDR3 length equals 17 residues. The CDR3 loop reads CASSLPGQGQNTGELFF. DNA of the CDR3: TGTGCCAGCAGTCTACCGGGACAGGGGCAGAACACCGGGGAGCTGTTTTTT.

This clonotype has only a few counts. CDR3 region: CASTSYGVYEQYF. The CDR3 bases are TGTGCCAGCACCTCCTACGGGGTCTACGAGCAGTACTTC. The chain joins TRBV11-3 to TRBJ2-7; weak D call: TRBD2 (5 bases). V dropped 7 bases and J dropped 3 bases, with 13 bases sitting between them. Germline loops: CDR1 SGHNT, CDR2 YENEEA. This CDR3 region has 13 residues. Complete variable domain (other parts from reference TRBV11-3 and TRBJ2-7): EAGVVQSPRYKIIEKKQPVAFWCNPISGHNTLYWYLQNLGQGPELLIRYENEEAVDDSQLPKDRFSAERLKGVDSTLKIQPAELGDSAVYLCASTSYGVYEQYFGPGTRLTVT.

The chain carries TRBV29-1 and TRBJ1-1, with 7 positions matching TRBD1. This CDR3 has 14 amino acids. V was clipped by 4 bases and J by 2 bases; unmatched bases: 7. CDR1 and CDR2 (germline): SQVTM, ANQGSEA. The CDR3 coding sequence is TGCAGCGTTGGTCAGTGGGACAGAAACACTGAAGCTTTCTTT. Amino acids: CSVGQWDRNTEAFF.

This clonotype has a handful of counts. The DNA for the CDR3 is TGTGCCAGCAGCTTAACTAGCGGGACCGGTGAGCAGTTCTTC. The encoded protein is CASSLTSGTGEQFF. The rearrangement uses TRBV7-9 and TRBJ2-1; 10 nucleotides align to TRBD2. CDR1 is SEHNR, CDR2 FQNEAQ, per germline (reference sequence). J gave up 9 bases and V 2 bases, and 4 bases lay outside the gene matches. The CDR3 consists of 14 residues.

This clonotype was counted a single time. The gene calls are TRBV6-2 or TRBV6-3 and TRBJ2-5; D is undetermined. This CDR3 comprises 13 residues. Germline lookup yields CDR1 MNHEY and CDR2 SVGEGT. Deletions cut 6 bases from V and 5 bases from J, with 13 bases between. CDR3 nucleotides: TGTGCCAGCAGCCCCCGAGAAGGCGAGACCCAGTACTTC. Amino acids: CASSPREGETQYF.

This chain joins TRBV2 and TRBJ2-5; tentative D call: TRBD2 (5 bases). CDR3 length: 15 residues. The ends were cut back, 8 bases at V and 1 base at J, with 17 bases in the middle. Germline values: CDR1 SNHLY, CDR2 FYNNEI. CDR3 region: CASPPSGGGQETQYF. CDR3 nucleotide sequence: TGTGCCAGCCCACCCAGCGGAGGTGGCCAAGAGACCCAGTACTTC.

This clonotype turned up a few times. J is TRBJ1-2 and V is TRBV7-8; perhaps TRBD1 as D (6 bases). The CDR3 has 16 amino acids. Trimming removed 2 bases from V and 1 base from J, with 14 bases in between. Germline loops: CDR1 SGHVS, CDR2 FQNEAQ. Here the CDR3 reads CASSLRDRSSNYGYTF. In DNA form, the CDR3 reads TGTGCCAGCAGCTTAAGAGACAGGAGCAGTAACTATGGCTACACCTTC.

The chain joins TRBV12-3 or TRBV12-4 to TRBJ2-5; the D gene is possibly TRBD2 (5 bases). V lost 6 bases, J lost 2 bases, and 10 bases lay in between. There are 13 residues in the CDR3. CDR3 loop: CASRASGQETQYF. In DNA, the CDR3 is TGTGCCAGCAGGGCCTCGGGACAAGAGACCCAGTACTTC.

This clonotype was recorded at least ten times. The chain combines TRBV28 with TRBJ2-1; 8 bases fit TRBD2. The CDR3 runs 18 residues. Germline V gives CDR1 MDHEN, CDR2 SYDVKM. V gave up 6 bases and J gave up 6 bases; unmatched junction bases: 19. The CDR3 bases are TGTGCCAGCAGCCGTAAATTTTCTAGCGGGCCAACCATCAATGAGCAGTTCTTC. It yields the protein CASSRKFSSGPTINEQFF.

This clonotype was found many times. V is TRBV18 and J is TRBJ2-3, with D perhaps TRBD2 (5 bases). The V end was cut by 6 bases, the J end by 3 bases, with 10 bases between. Germline CDR1 and CDR2: KGHSH and LQKENI. The CDR3 has 13 residues. This CDR3 is CASSRDRTDTQYF. In DNA, the CDR3 is TGTGCCAGCTCCCGGGATAGGACAGATACGCAGTATTTT.

At least ten counts were recorded for this clonotype. This sequence joins TRBV28 and TRBJ2-7; 8 nucleotides agree with TRBD1. This CDR3 spans 14 amino acids. Trimming took 5 bases from V and 5 from J; bases not matched to a gene: 8. Germline values: CDR1 MDHEN, CDR2 SYDVKM. The CDR3 DNA reads TGTGCCAGCAGTAAGAGGGACAGGTCCCACGAGCAGTACTTC. The encoded protein is CASSKRDRSHEQYF.

This clonotype was detected only a few times. V usage is TRBV20-1 and J usage is TRBJ2-7; 10 bases are shared with TRBD1. Germline V gene lookup returns CDR1 DFQATT and CDR2 SNEGSKA (reference sequence). This CDR3 has 16 residues. V was clipped by 5 bases and J by 3 bases; unmatched bases: 13. This chain's CDR3 is CSALPLAGTGDYEQYF. CDR3 coding DNA: TGCAGTGCTCTACCACTCGCCGGGACAGGGGACTACGAGCAGTACTTC.

V usage is TRBV5-1 and J usage is TRBJ2-7; 10 nucleotides align to TRBD1. This CDR3 has 14 amino acids. Germline V CDR1 and CDR2: SGHRS, YFSETQ. Trimming cost V 9 bases and J 6 bases; bases outside gene matches: 12. As DNA, the CDR3 is TGCGCCACAAAGCCCGGGACAGGGGTGAGCGAGCAGTACTTC. This gives the protein CATKPGTGVSEQYF.

The table lists this clonotype with many counts. The chain links TRBV11-2 to TRBJ2-2; no definite D call. The germline V and J ends were trimmed by 3 bases and 3 bases, with 11 bases remaining between them. The CDR3 is made up of 15 amino acids. Germline V CDR1 and CDR2: SGHAT, FQNNGV. The CDR3 sequence is CASSFFLDDTGELFF. As DNA, the CDR3 is TGTGCCAGCAGCTTCTTCCTGGATGACACCGGGGAGCTGTTTTTT.

This clonotype was detected only once. The chain links TRBV25-1 to TRBJ1-2, with D perhaps TRBD1 (6 bases). The CDR3 sequence is 14 residues long. Germline values: CDR1 MGHDK, CDR2 SYGVNS. V dropped 3 bases and J dropped 2 bases, with 10 bases sitting between them. The CDR3 nucleotides are TGTGCCAGCAGTGATACAGGGAGAAACTATGGCTACACCTTC. Protein product: CASSDTGRNYGYTF.

The chain is built from TRBV28 and TRBJ2-3; the D is unclear. Per germline, CDR1 MDHEN and CDR2 SYDVKM. The CDR3 contains 16 residues. V lost 2 bases, J lost 4 bases, and 16 bases lay in between. The CDR3 protein is CASSLRARVSPDTQYF. The CDR3 DNA reads TGTGCCAGCAGTTTAAGGGCGCGAGTGTCCCCAGATACGCAGTATTTT.

This clonotype came up a few times. The genes are TRBV20-1 and TRBJ2-1, with D perhaps TRBD1 (5 bases). The CDR3 runs 13 residues. Germline CDR1 is DFQATT and CDR2 is SNEGSKA (reference sequence). Trimming cost V 4 bases and J 6 bases, with 13 bases left between them. CDR3 in amino acids: CSATKTVGNEQFF. The CDR3 DNA reads TGCAGTGCTACTAAGACAGTCGGCAATGAGCAGTTCTTC.

The gene calls are TRBV6-2 or TRBV6-3 and TRBJ2-3, with D possibly being TRBD1 or TRBD2 (5 bases each). CDR1 and CDR2 from the germline V gene are MNHEY and SVGEGT. Trimming pared 6 bases from V and 3 bases from J, leaving 13 bases between. The CDR3 has 14 residues. The CDR3 sequence: CASRGEGHTDTQYF. DNA of the CDR3: TGTGCCAGCAGGGGCGAGGGGCATACAGATACGCAGTATTTT.

This sequence joins TRBV12-5 and TRBJ2-5; TRBD2 agrees at 12 bases. This CDR3 has 15 residues. Germline lookup yields CDR1 LGHNT and CDR2 FRNRAP. With 6 bases clipped from V and 5 bases from J, the junction kept 7 bases outside the gene matches. CDR3 residues: CASGRGGTSGETQYF. The CDR3 DNA follows: TGTGCTAGTGGCCGAGGGGGGACTAGCGGGGAGACCCAGTACTTC.

This rearrangement joins TRBV13 to TRBJ2-7; D is ambiguous. The CDR3 runs 13 residues. Germline CDR1 is PRHDT and CDR2 is FYEKMQ (reference sequence). Trimming removed 5 bases from V and 1 base from J, with 9 bases in between. In DNA form, the CDR3 reads TGTGCCAGCAGCCCCTCGACATCCTACGAGCAGTACTTC. It translates to CASSPSTSYEQYF.

CDR3 bases: TGTGCCAGCAGTGAAGGAACCACGGCCAAAAACATTCAGTACTTC. Translating it yields CASSEGTTAKNIQYF. The chain carries TRBV6-1 and TRBJ2-4, with D uncertain. Germline V gene lookup returns CDR1 MNHNS and CDR2 SASEGT. CDR3 length: 15 amino acids. V lost 1 base, J lost 1 base, and 8 bases lay in between.

This clonotype appeared many times. The genes are TRBV12-3 or TRBV12-4 and TRBJ1-1; D may be TRBD1 (5 bases). CDR3 length: 15 residues. Between the trimmed V and J ends, which lost 5 bases and 0 bases, there was a span of 13 bases. CDR3 amino acids: CASSPGHPMNTEAFF. DNA for the CDR3: TGTGCCAGCAGTCCCGGACATCCCATGAACACTGAAGCTTTCTTT.

CDR3 protein: CASSTRVSTNEKLFF. CDR3 nucleotides: TGTGCCAGCAGCACAAGGGTTAGTACTAATGAAAAACTGTTTTTT. The genes are TRBV9 and TRBJ1-4; D gene ambiguous. There are 15 residues in the CDR3. V shed 4 bases and J shed 2 bases, with 12 bases lying between them. CDR1 is SGDLS and CDR2 is YYNGEE in the germline V gene.

A few counts support this clonotype. The J gene is TRBJ1-5, the V gene TRBV6-6, with 10 bases lining up with TRBD1. Trimming took 2 bases from V and 6 from J; bases not matched to a gene: 1. CDR1 is MNHNY, CDR2 SVGAGI, per germline (reference sequence). The CDR3 is made up of 14 amino acids. CDR3 in amino acids: CASSYGQGVQPQHF. For the CDR3, the DNA is TGTGCCAGCAGTTACGGACAGGGGGTTCAGCCCCAGCATTTT.

The chain has TRBV14 and TRBJ2-7, with TRBD2 matching over 8 bases. Germline V gene lookup returns CDR1 SGHDN and CDR2 FVKESK. The ends lost 5 bases at V and 3 bases at J; junction bases unmatched: 9. This CDR3 has 15 residues. CDR3 in amino acids: CASSKTGTRGYEQYF. The CDR3, as DNA: TGTGCCAGCAGCAAAACCGGGACTAGAGGCTACGAGCAGTACTTC. The full variable domain, its missing parts supplied by reference TRBV14 and TRBJ2-7, is EAGVTQFPSHSVIEKGQTVTLRCDPISGHDNLYWYRRVMGKEIKFLLHFVKESKQDESGMPNNRFLAERTGGTYSTLKVQPAELEDSGVYFCASSKTGTRGYEQYFGPGTRLTVT.

This clonotype appeared many times. This sequence joins TRBV5-1 and TRBJ1-2, with D possibly TRBD1 on 6 matching bases. CDR3 length equals 13 residues. Germline V lookup: CDR1 SGHRS, CDR2 YFSETQ. Trimming stripped 4 bases from V and 8 bases from J, with 15 bases between. The CDR3 bases are TGCGCCAGCAGCCTACAGGGTATGGAGGGCTACACCTTC. It codes for CASSLQGMEGYTF.

The table lists this clonotype with a few counts. The chain has TRBV24-1 and TRBJ2-2; tentatively, D is TRBD2 (6 bases). Between the trimmed V and J ends, which lost 3 bases and 5 bases, there was a span of 27 bases. The CDR3 has 20 residues. Per germline, CDR1 KGHDR and CDR2 SFDVKD. As DNA, the CDR3 is TGTGCCACCAGTGATCTCCGTCCCGGGACTTCCCTAGAAGAAACCGGGGAGCTGTTTTTT. Protein: CATSDLRPGTSLEETGELFF.

The chain uses TRBV28 and TRBJ2-5; 7 bases match TRBD2. This CDR3 region has 16 residues. Germline-derived CDR1 and CDR2 are MDHEN and SYDVKM. The trim removed 6 bases at V and 2 bases at J, leaving 12 bases unmatched. The CDR3 DNA is TGTGCCAGCAGAGTCTTAGTAGCGGGTTCACAAGAGACCCAGTACTTC. Translation gives CASRVLVAGSQETQYF.

This clonotype has at least ten counts. The chain joins TRBV11-2 to TRBJ1-5, with D perhaps TRBD1 (6 bases). Germline V lookup: CDR1 SGHAT, CDR2 FQNNGV. The CDR3 consists of 13 residues. V was trimmed by 5 bases and J by 8 bases, leaving 13 bases between them. CDR3 residues: CASSRDRTKPQHF. The CDR3 nucleotides read TGTGCCAGCAGCCGTGACAGGACCAAGCCCCAGCATTTT. The full variable domain, completed using reference TRBV11-2 and TRBJ1-5, is EAGVAQSPRYKIIEKRQSVAFWCNPISGHATLYWYQQILGQGPKLLIQFQNNGVVDDSQLPKDRFSAERLKGVDSTLKIQPAKLEDSAVYLCASSRDRTKPQHFGDGTRLSIL.